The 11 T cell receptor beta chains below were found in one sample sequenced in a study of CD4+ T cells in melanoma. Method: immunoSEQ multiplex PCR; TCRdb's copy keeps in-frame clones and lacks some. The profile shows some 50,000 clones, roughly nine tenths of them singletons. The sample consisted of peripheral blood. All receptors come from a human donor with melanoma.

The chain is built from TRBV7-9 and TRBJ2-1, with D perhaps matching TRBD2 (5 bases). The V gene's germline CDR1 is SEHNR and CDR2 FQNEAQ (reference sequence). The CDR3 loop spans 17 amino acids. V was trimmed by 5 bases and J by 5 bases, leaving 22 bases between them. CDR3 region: CASSPIPPLLVHNEQFF. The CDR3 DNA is TGTGCCAGCAGCCCCATACCCCCTCTACTAGTCCACAATGAGCAGTTCTTC.

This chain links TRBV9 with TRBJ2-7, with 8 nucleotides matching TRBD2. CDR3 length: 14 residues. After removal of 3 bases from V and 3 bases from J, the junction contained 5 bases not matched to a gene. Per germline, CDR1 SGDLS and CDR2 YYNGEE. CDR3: CASSAGGGLYEQYF. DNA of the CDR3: TGTGCCAGCAGCGCCGGGGGGGGGCTCTACGAGCAGTACTTC.

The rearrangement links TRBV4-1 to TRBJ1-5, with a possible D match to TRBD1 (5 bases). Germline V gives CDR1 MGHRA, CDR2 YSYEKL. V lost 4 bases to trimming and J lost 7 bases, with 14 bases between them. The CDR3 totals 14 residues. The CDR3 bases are TGCGCCAGCAGCCGGGTAGGTGGGGGACAGCCCCAGCATTTT. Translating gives CASSRVGGGQPQHF.

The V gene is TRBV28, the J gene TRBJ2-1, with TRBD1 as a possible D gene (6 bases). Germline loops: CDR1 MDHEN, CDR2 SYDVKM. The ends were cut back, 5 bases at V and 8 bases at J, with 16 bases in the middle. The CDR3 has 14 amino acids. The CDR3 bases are TGTGCCAGCAGTCCCCCTTGGGGGCGGGATGAGCAGTTCTTC. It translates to CASSPPWGRDEQFF.

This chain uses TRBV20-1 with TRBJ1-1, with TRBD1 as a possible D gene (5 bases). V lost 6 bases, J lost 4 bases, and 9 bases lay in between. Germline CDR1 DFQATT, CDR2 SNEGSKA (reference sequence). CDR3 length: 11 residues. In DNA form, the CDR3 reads TGCAGTGCATCCGACAGCACTGAAGCTTTCTTT. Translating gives CSASDSTEAFF.

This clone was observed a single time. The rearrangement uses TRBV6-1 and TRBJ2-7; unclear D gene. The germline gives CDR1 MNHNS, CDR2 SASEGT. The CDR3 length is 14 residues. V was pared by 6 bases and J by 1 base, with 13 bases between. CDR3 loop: CASRPPALSYEQYF. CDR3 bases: TGTGCCAGCAGGCCCCCGGCCCTATCCTACGAGCAGTACTTC.

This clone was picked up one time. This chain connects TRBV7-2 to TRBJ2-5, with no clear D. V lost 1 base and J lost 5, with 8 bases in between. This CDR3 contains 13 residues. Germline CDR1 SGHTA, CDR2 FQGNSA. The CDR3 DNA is TGTGCCAGCAGCTTAGGGAGTCTGGAGACCCAGTACTTC. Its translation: CASSLGSLETQYF.

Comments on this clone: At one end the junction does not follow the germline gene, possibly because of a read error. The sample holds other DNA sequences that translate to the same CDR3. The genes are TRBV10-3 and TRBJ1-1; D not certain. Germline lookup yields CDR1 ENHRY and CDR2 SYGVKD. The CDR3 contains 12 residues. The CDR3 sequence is CAISVTETEAFF. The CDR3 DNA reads TGTGCCATCAGTGTCACAGAGACTGAAGCCTTCTTT.

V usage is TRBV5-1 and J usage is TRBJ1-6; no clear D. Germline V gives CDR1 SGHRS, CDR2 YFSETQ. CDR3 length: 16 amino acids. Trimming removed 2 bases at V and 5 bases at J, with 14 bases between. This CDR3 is CASSFGGYGHNSPLHF. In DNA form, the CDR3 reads TGCGCCAGCAGCTTCGGCGGTTACGGACATAATTCACCCCTCCACTTT.

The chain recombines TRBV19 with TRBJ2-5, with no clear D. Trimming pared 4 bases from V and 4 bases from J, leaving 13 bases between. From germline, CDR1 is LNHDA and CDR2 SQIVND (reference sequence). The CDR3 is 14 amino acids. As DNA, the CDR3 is TGTGCCAGTAGTAATCTGGATTGGGGAGAGACCCAGTACTTC. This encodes CASSNLDWGETQYF.

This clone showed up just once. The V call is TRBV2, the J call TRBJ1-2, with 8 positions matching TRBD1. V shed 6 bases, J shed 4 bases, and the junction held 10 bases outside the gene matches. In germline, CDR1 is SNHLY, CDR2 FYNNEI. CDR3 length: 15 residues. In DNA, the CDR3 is TGTGCCAGCAGGGACGGGGACAGGCAAACCTATGGCTACACCTTC. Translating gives CASRDGDRQTYGYTF.